The source of this TCR beta chain is a study of T cells in localized non-small cell lung cancer. Study-wide results and caveats: The study found T cell clonality highest in uninvolved adjacent lung, above tumor. Appearing in adjacent lung were a median roughly 59 of the top 100 tumor clones.

As to this clone: Its antigen is currently unknown.

TCRdb's copy holds only in-frame clones and misses some; the assay was immunoSEQ multiplex PCR. The data contain 100,000 to 150,000 clones, around 92% of them singletons. Germline V CDR1 and CDR2: SGHTA, FQGNSA. Trimming removed 6 bases from V and 0 bases from J, with 9 bases in between. CDR3 size: 15 residues. The source material was peripheral blood, sampled before any cancer treatment. This sequence joins TRBV7-2 and TRBJ2-6; weak D call: TRBD1 (5 bases). This receptor was taken from a female donor aged 60 or older with stage I lung adenocarcinoma. Here the CDR3 reads CASSTDSSGANVLTF. As DNA, the CDR3 is TGTGCCAGCAGTACCGACAGCTCTGGGGCCAACGTCCTGACTTTC.